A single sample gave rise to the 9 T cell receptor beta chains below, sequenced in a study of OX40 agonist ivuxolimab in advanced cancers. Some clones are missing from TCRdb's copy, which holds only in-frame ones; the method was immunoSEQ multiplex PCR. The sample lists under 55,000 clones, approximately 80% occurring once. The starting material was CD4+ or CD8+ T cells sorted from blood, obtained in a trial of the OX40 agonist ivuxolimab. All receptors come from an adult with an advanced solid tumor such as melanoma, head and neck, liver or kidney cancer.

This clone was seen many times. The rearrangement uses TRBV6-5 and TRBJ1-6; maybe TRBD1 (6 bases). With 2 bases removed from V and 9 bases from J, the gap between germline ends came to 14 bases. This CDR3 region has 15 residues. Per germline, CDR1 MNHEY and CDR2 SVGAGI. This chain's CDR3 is CASSYGHSDSSPLHF. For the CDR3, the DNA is TGTGCCAGCAGTTACGGACACTCGGACAGTTCACCCCTCCACTTT.

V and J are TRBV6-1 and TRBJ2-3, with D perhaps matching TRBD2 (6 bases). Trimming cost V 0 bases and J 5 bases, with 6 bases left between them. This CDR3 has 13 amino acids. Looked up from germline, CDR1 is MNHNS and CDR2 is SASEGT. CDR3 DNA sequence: TGTGCCAGCAGTGAAGCGGGAGGAGATACGCAGTATTTT. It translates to CASSEAGGDTQYF.

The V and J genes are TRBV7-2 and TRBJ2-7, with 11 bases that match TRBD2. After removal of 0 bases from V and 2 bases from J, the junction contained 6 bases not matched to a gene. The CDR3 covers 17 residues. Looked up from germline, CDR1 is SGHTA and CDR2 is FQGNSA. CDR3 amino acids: CASSLAALAGGPYEQYF. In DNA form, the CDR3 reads TGTGCCAGCAGCTTAGCGGCCCTAGCGGGAGGACCCTACGAGCAGTACTTC.

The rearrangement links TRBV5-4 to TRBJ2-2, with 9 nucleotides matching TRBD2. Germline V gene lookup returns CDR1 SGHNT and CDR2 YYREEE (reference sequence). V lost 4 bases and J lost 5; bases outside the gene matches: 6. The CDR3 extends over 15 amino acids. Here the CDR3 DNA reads TGTGCCAGCAGCCCGTTAGCGGGGGCGACCGGGGAGCTGTTTTTT. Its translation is CASSPLAGATGELFF.

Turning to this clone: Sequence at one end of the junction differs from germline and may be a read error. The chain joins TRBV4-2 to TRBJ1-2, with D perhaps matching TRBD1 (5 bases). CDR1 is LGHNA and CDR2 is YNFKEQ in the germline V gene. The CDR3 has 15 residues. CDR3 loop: CVSSSEAGRNYGYTF. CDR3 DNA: TGTGTCAGCAGCTCAGAGGCAGGGCGTAACTATGGCTACACCTTC.

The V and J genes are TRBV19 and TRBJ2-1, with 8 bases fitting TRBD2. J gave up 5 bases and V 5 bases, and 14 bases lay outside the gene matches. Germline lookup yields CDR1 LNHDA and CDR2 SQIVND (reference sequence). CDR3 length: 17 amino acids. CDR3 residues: CASSPHPGRGGDNEQFF. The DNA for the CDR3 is TGTGCCAGTAGTCCCCATCCCGGGAGGGGGGGAGACAATGAGCAGTTCTTC. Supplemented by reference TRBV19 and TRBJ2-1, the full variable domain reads DGGITQSPKYLFRKEGQNVTLSCEQNLNHDAMYWYRQDPGQGLRLIYYSQIVNDFQKGDIAEGYSVSREKKESFPLTVTSAQKNPTAFYLCASSPHPGRGGDNEQFFGPGTRLTVL.

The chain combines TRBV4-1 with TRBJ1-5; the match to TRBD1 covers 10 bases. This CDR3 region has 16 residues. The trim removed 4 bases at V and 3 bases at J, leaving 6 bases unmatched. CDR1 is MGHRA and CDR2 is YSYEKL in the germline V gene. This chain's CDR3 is CASSLSTGGSNQPQHF. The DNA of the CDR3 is TGCGCCAGCAGCCTGTCGACAGGGGGCTCCAATCAGCCCCAGCATTTT.

This CDR3 reads CASSPERGSNQPQHF. The DNA for the CDR3 is TGTGCCAGCAGCCCAGAAAGGGGTAGCAATCAGCCCCAGCATTTT. This chain connects TRBV5-4 to TRBJ1-5, with a weak D call TRBD1 (5 bases). Germline loops: CDR1 SGHNT, CDR2 YYREEE (reference sequence). CDR3 length: 15 amino acids. V gave up 4 bases and J gave up 0 bases, with 11 bases separating them.

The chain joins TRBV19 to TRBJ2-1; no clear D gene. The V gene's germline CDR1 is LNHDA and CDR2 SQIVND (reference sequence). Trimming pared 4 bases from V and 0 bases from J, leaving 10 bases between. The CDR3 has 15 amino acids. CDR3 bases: TGTGCCAGTAGTACTGGGGTGCCCTCCTACAATGAGCAGTTCTTC. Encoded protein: CASSTGVPSYNEQFF.